This T cell receptor beta chain derives from a study of patients and donors after allogeneic stem cell transplantation. Trimming removed 2 bases from V and 2 bases from J; junction bases left unmatched: 7. The CDR3 totals 16 residues. The V gene's germline CDR1 is SGHTA and CDR2 FQGTGA. TCRdb reprocessed the RT-PCR reads with MiXCR, giving one entry per CDR3 protein. In the table there are hundreds of thousands of distinct CDR3 sequences, 16% of which are singletons. The V call is TRBV7-3, the J call TRBJ2-5; 8 nucleotides align to TRBD1. This receptor was taken from a human donor who was either an allogeneic HSCT recipient or a stem cell or donor lymphocyte infusion donor (not recorded which). It is not recorded whose cells these are; they may come from a transplant donor. The sequencing input was blood, either unsorted or a sorted T cell fraction (not recorded which). DNA for the CDR3: TGTGCCAGCAGCTTAGGGCAGGGGGCGATTCAAGAGACCCAGTACTTC. Protein product: CASSLGQGAIQETQYF.